The 24 T cell receptor beta chains in this list originate from one sample, sequenced in a study of cytomegalovirus exposure and HLA in healthy donors. PCR amplification relied on 60 Vbeta primers (plus 13 Jbeta primers). The repertoire was sequenced with immunoSEQ multiplex PCR; TCRdb's copy has only in-frame clones and lacks some. The sample includes about 160,000 clones, 84% of them seen just once. The sample consisted of PBMCs. These receptors originate from a man aged 45 to 65 in good health and CMV-seropositive.

The rearrangement joins TRBV4-1 to TRBJ2-7; TRBD2 matches at 7 bases. After removal of 5 bases from V and 1 base from J, the junction contained 2 bases not matched to a gene. This CDR3 region has 13 residues. Germline CDR1 MGHRA, CDR2 YSYEKL. The CDR3 protein is CASSLRGSYEQYF. The CDR3 DNA is TGCGCCAGCAGCTTGCGGGGGTCCTACGAGCAGTACTTC.

The gene calls are TRBV5-1 and TRBJ2-3, with D perhaps TRBD1 (6 bases). V gave up 0 bases and J gave up 0 bases, with 17 bases separating them. Per germline, CDR1 SGHRS and CDR2 YFSETQ. This CDR3 comprises 18 residues. The CDR3 region has the DNA TGCGCCAGCAGCTTGGACAGGGCAGTAGGGTCAAGCACAGATACGCAGTATTTT. Translated, it gives CASSLDRAVGSSTDTQYF.

The table lists this clone with a count of one. The chain is built from TRBV29-1 and TRBJ1-5; no definite D call. V dropped 6 bases and J dropped 4 bases, with 19 bases sitting between them. Germline V gene data show CDR1 as SQVTM and CDR2 as ANQGSEA. This CDR3 has 15 amino acids. The CDR3 bases are TGCAGCGTCCGTCTCTCGGGTACTAGTAATCAGCCCCAGCATTTT. Protein: CSVRLSGTSNQPQHF.

The V and J genes are TRBV7-3 and TRBJ2-1, with TRBD2 identical over 7 bases. This CDR3 is built from 16 residues. V dropped 5 bases and J dropped 0; count of bases not matched to a gene: 7. Germline CDR1 reads SGHTA; CDR2 reads FQGTGA. The CDR3 DNA follows: TGTGCCAGCAGCCCGAATGGCGGGAGCTCCTACAATGAGCAGTTCTTC. Translation gives CASSPNGGSSYNEQFF.

This clone was recorded a few times. The chain uses TRBV9 and TRBJ2-3; the D gene is possibly TRBD2 (6 bases). V lost 2 bases and J lost 6, with 13 bases in between. The CDR3 runs 14 residues. Germline V CDR1 and CDR2: SGDLS, YYNGEE. The CDR3 nucleotides are TGTGCCAGCAGCGTCTCCCTAGGAGGGGATACGCAGTATTTT. As protein: CASSVSLGGDTQYF.

The chain has TRBV27 and TRBJ2-7, with TRBD2 matching 7 bases. J lost 2 bases, V lost 6 bases, and 13 bases had no gene match. CDR3 length equals 16 residues. Germline V CDR1 and CDR2: MNHEY, SMNVEV (reference sequence). CDR3 sequence: CASSPLGAGRTYEQYV. The CDR3 DNA is TGTGCCAGCAGCCCCTTGGGAGCGGGGAGGACCTACGAGCAGTACGTC.

The chain employs TRBV19 and TRBJ1-5, with D possibly matching TRBD1 (6 bases). The CDR3 length is 16 residues. Trimming removed 1 base from V and 4 bases from J, with 14 bases in between. Germline V gives CDR1 LNHDA, CDR2 SQIVND (reference sequence). The DNA of the CDR3 is TGTGCCAGTAGTATAGTGTCAGGGGCTTTAAATCAGCCCCAGCATTTT. As protein: CASSIVSGALNQPQHF.

The rearrangement uses TRBV27 and TRBJ2-3, with 9 bases matching TRBD2. This CDR3 has 17 amino acids. CDR1 and CDR2 (germline): MNHEY, SMNVEV (reference sequence). With V trimmed by 5 bases and J by 0 bases, 9 bases remained unmatched. The CDR3 nucleotides read TGTGCCAGCAGTACCCCACTAGCGGGTCTTAGCACAGATACGCAGTATTTT. Protein sequence: CASSTPLAGLSTDTQYF.

In nucleotides, the CDR3 is TGTGCCAGCAGCTTAGTTAACTACAATGAGCAGTTCTTC. This sequence encodes CASSLVNYNEQFF. This chain links TRBV13 with TRBJ2-1; D is ambiguous. The CDR3 consists of 13 residues. Trimming took off 1 base at V and 3 bases at J, with 4 bases between the two ends. Germline V gene data show CDR1 as PRHDT and CDR2 as FYEKMQ (reference sequence).

The CDR3, as DNA: TGTGCCAGCAGTGATGATGGGACAGTCGGACAGCCCCAGCATTTT. Translating it yields CASSDDGTVGQPQHF. The rearrangement joins TRBV2 to TRBJ1-5; TRBD1 matches 7 bases. This CDR3 is 15 amino acids long. CDR1 SNHLY and CDR2 FYNNEI come from the germline V gene. Trimming cost V 3 bases and J 7 bases; bases outside gene matches: 9.

The CDR3 protein is CASSLVARGIGNEQFF. The CDR3 bases are TGTGCCAGCAGCTTGGTCGCCAGGGGGATTGGCAATGAGCAGTTCTTC. This rearrangement joins TRBV5-4 to TRBJ2-1; 7 positions match TRBD1. V lost 0 bases to trimming and J lost 6 bases; unmatched junction nucleotides: 9. The CDR3 length is 16 residues. Germline CDR1 and CDR2: SGHNT and YYREEE (reference sequence). The full variable domain, rest sourced from reference TRBV5-4 and TRBJ2-1, is ETGVTQSPTHLIKTRGQQVTLRCSSQSGHNTVSWYQQALGQGPQFIFQYYREEENGRGNFPPRFSGLQFPNYSSELNVNALELDDSALYLCASSLVARGIGNEQFFGPGTRLTVL.

V gene TRBV2 combines with J gene TRBJ2-7; TRBD2 aligns across 8 bases. The CDR3 length is 14 residues. Germline values: CDR1 SNHLY, CDR2 FYNNEI. V trimming: 6 bases; J trimming: 1 base; junction bases outside the gene matches: 5. The CDR3 sequence is CASRTSGGSYEQYV. DNA for the CDR3: TGTGCCAGCAGAACTAGCGGCGGGTCCTACGAGCAGTACGTC.

The chain uses TRBV10-3 and TRBJ2-3, with D possibly matching TRBD2 (6 bases). The CDR3 loop spans 15 amino acids. Trimming took off 4 bases at V and 4 bases at J, with 15 bases between the two ends. Germline lookup yields CDR1 ENHRY and CDR2 SYGVKD. As DNA, the CDR3 is TGTGCCATCAGTGGGGGGGTCAACTCGGCAGATACGCAGTATTTT. As protein: CAISGGVNSADTQYF.

This clone was seen only once. The V gene is TRBV6-1, the J gene TRBJ2-2, with D perhaps TRBD2 (6 bases). The germline V gene encodes CDR1 MNHNS and CDR2 SASEGT. V lost 4 bases and J lost 3, with 9 bases in between. The CDR3 is 14 residues long. DNA of the CDR3: TGTGCCAGCAGTGGGAGGGGATACACCGGGGAGCTGTTTTTT. It translates to CASSGRGYTGELFF.

The sample holds one count of this clone. The chain joins TRBV5-1 to TRBJ1-2, with D possibly being TRBD1 (5 bases). CDR1 and CDR2 (germline): SGHRS, YFSETQ. Between the trimmed V and J ends, which lost 8 bases and 9 bases, there was a span of 14 bases. The CDR3 has 11 residues. The CDR3 region is CASSDTGRYTF. The DNA for the CDR3 is TGCGCCAGTTCGGACACAGGACGCTACACCTTC.

The chain joins TRBV5-5 to TRBJ1-1, with a weak D call TRBD1 (5 bases). The CDR3 extends over 14 amino acids. Germline CDR1 SGHKS, CDR2 YYEKEE (reference sequence). The V end was cut by 2 bases, the J end by 3 bases, with 11 bases between. The CDR3 here is CASSFTGVDTEAFF. CDR3 nucleotide sequence: TGTGCCAGCAGCTTTACGGGGGTGGACACTGAAGCTTTCTTT.

This chain uses TRBV4-1 with TRBJ2-3, with D perhaps matching TRBD2 (5 bases). Trimming removed 4 bases at V and 2 bases at J, with 16 bases between. CDR3 length equals 16 residues. Germline lookup yields CDR1 MGHRA and CDR2 YSYEKL. CDR3 sequence: CASSPRVAGPTDTQYF. The CDR3 DNA follows: TGCGCCAGCAGCCCGAGGGTGGCGGGTCCCACAGATACGCAGTATTTT.

J is TRBJ1-1 and V is TRBV19, with D possibly being TRBD1 (5 bases). Trimming removed 8 bases at V and 1 base at J, with 11 bases between. This CDR3 spans 13 amino acids. Germline V gene lookup returns CDR1 LNHDA and CDR2 SQIVND (reference sequence). The CDR3 coding sequence is TGTGCCAGTCGCAGGGCCGGGAACACTGAAGCTTTCTTT. Its translation: CASRRAGNTEAFF. The full variable domain, rest sourced from reference TRBV19 and TRBJ1-1, is DGGITQSPKYLFRKEGQNVTLSCEQNLNHDAMYWYRQDPGQGLRLIYYSQIVNDFQKGDIAEGYSVSREKKESFPLTVTSAQKNPTAFYLCASRRAGNTEAFFGQGTRLTVV.

The chain carries TRBV27 and TRBJ2-7; the match to TRBD1 covers 10 bases. The length of the CDR3 is 14 residues. The ends lost 6 bases at V and 5 bases at J; junction bases unmatched: 7. The germline gives CDR1 MNHEY, CDR2 SMNVEV (reference sequence). The CDR3 bases are TGTGCCAGCAGCACCGGGACAGGGGACCACGAGCAGTACTTC. Protein sequence: CASSTGTGDHEQYF.

This rearrangement joins TRBV29-1 to TRBJ1-2; tentatively, D is TRBD1 (6 bases). This CDR3 is 13 amino acids long. The V end was cut by 1 base, the J end by 3 bases, with 9 bases between. In germline, CDR1 is SQVTM, CDR2 ANQGSEA. The CDR3 DNA sequence: TGCAGCGTTGAAGGGGGGCGTGACTATGGCTACACCTTC. It yields the protein CSVEGGRDYGYTF. The complete variable domain, with remaining parts taken from reference TRBV29-1 and TRBJ1-2, reads SAVISQKPSRDICQRGTSLTIQCQVDSQVTMMFWYRQQPGQSLTLIATANQGSEATYESGFVIDKFPISRPNLTFSTLTVSNMSPEDSSIYLCSVEGGRDYGYTFGSGTRLTVV.

The genes are TRBV5-1 and TRBJ1-1; D is possibly TRBD1 (6 bases). V lost 0 bases and J lost 1, with 7 bases in between. Germline V gene sequence: CDR1 SGHRS, CDR2 YFSETQ. This CDR3 comprises 14 residues. The CDR3, as DNA: TGCGCCAGCAGCTTGGAACAGGGGAACACTGAAGCTTTCTTT. It specifies CASSLEQGNTEAFF.

The sample holds one count of this clone. The chain carries TRBV14 and TRBJ2-7; the match to TRBD1 covers 7 bases. Germline-derived CDR1 and CDR2 are SGHDN and FVKESK. The CDR3 has 16 amino acids. The trim removed 0 bases at V and 2 bases at J, leaving 7 bases unmatched. The CDR3 DNA reads as TGTGCCAGCAGCCAAGATATCCAGGGGGAAGCCTACGAGCAGTACTTC. Translating gives CASSQDIQGEAYEQYF.

The chain employs TRBV7-2 and TRBJ1-5; the D gene is possibly TRBD1 (5 bases). The CDR3 runs to 16 residues. The germline V gene has CDR1 SGHTA and CDR2 FQGNSA. V shed 1 base and J shed 3 bases, with 13 bases lying between them. The CDR3 region is CASSLGVTVINQPQHF. The CDR3 nucleotides read TGTGCCAGCAGCTTAGGTGTGACAGTGATCAATCAGCCCCAGCATTTT.

This clone was found once. V and J are TRBV6-1 and TRBJ1-2; D perhaps matches TRBD1 (5 bases). The V and J ends lost 5 bases and 4 bases respectively, with 11 bases between them. The CDR3 has 13 residues. Looked up from germline, CDR1 is MNHNS and CDR2 is SASEGT. CDR3 loop: CASSIGVFYGYTF. The CDR3 DNA sequence: TGTGCCAGCAGTATAGGGGTGTTCTATGGCTACACCTTC.